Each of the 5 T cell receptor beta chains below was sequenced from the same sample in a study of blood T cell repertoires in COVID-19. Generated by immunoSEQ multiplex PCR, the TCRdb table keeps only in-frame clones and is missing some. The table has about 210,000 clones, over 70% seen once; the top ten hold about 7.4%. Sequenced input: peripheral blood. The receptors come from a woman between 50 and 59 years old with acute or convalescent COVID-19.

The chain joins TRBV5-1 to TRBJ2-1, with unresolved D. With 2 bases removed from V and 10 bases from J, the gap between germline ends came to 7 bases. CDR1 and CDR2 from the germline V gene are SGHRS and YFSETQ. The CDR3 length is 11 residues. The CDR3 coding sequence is TGCGCCAGCAGCTTACTACAAGAGCAGTTCTTC. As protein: CASSLLQEQFF.

CDR3 protein: CASSERQGVQPQHF. The CDR3 coding sequence is TGTGCCAGCAGTGAACGACAGGGGGTTCAGCCCCAGCATTTT. V usage is TRBV27 and J usage is TRBJ1-5; 9 positions match TRBD1. The J segment lost 6 bases and the V segment lost 5 bases, leaving 5 bases of the junction unmatched. CDR1 MNHEY and CDR2 SMNVEV come from the germline V gene (reference sequence). The CDR3 contains 14 residues.

This chain's CDR3 is CASSEDLAGGRYF. The CDR3 DNA reads TGTGCCAGCAGTGAAGACCTAGCGGGAGGACGGTACTTC. The chain links TRBV2 to TRBJ2-7, with 11 bases that match TRBD2. The CDR3 runs to 13 residues. After removal of 1 base from V and 12 bases from J, the junction contained 5 bases not matched to a gene. From germline, CDR1 is SNHLY and CDR2 FYNNEI.

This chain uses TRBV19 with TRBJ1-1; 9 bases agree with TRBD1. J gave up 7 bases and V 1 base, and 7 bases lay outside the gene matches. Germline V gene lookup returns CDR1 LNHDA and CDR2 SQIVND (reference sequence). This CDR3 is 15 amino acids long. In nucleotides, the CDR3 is TGTGCCAGTAGTATAGGTACACAGGGGGCGAATGAAGCTTTCTTT. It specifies CASSIGTQGANEAFF.

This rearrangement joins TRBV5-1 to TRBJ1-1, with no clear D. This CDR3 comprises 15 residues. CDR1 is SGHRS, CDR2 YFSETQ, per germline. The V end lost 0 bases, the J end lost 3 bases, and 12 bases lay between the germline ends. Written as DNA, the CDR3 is TGCGCCAGCAGCTTGGCTTTTTCCGGGGACACTGAAGCTTTCTTT. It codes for CASSLAFSGDTEAFF.